This TCR beta chain was observed in a study of regulatory T cells in long-lasting Graves disease. The ends were cut back, 8 bases at V and 8 bases at J, with 15 bases in the middle. CDR3 length equals 12 residues. In germline, CDR1 is SNHLY, CDR2 FYNNEI. CDR3-region Arm-PCR and iRepertoire HTBI primers produced the TCR beta libraries. Via MiXCR, TCRdb re-called the multiplex PCR reads, giving one row per CDR3 protein. Among around 250,000 distinct CDR3 sequences, around 18% were seen once, and the ten largest hold around 15%. Stated time point: newly diagnosed GD, antithyroid drugs for less than 3 months. The TCR library was prepared using RNA isolated from PBMCs. This clonotype occurred once. Its antigen is not identified. Study observations and caveats: Gene preferences differed: TRBV28, TRBJ1-2, TRBJ2-5 in persistent cases.

The data also belong to a second study, concerning T cells in Graves' hyperthyroidism and ophthalmopathy. That work contributes: HTBI primers were employed in a first-round RT-PCR of the TCR CDR3.

The TCR originated in a young woman with Graves disease. This chain connects TRBV2 to TRBJ1-1, with D hard to call. The sequencing used peripheral blood mononuclear cells (PBMCs), collected at new diagnosis, from a patient treated with antithyroid drugs. This chain's CDR3 is CASSGPPQEAFF. In DNA form, the CDR3 reads TGTGCCAGCTCCGGACCCCCGCAGGAAGCTTTCTTT.